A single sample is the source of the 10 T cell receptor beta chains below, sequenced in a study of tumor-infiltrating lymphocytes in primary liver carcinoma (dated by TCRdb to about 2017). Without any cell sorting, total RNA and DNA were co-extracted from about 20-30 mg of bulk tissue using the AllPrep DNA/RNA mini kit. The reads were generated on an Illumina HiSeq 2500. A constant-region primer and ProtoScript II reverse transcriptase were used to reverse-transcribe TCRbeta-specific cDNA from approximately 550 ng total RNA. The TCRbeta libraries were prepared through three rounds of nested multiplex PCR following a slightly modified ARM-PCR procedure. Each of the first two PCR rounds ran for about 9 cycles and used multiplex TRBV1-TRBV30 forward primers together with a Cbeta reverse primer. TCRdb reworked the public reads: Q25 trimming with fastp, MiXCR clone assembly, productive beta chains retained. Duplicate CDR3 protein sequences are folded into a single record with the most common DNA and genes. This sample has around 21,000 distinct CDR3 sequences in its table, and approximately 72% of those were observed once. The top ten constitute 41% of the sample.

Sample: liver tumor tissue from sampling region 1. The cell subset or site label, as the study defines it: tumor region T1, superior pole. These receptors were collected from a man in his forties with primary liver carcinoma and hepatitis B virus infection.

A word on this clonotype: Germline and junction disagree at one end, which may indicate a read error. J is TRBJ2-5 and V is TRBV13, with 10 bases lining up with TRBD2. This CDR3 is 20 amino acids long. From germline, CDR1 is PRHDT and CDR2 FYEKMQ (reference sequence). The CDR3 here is CASSSPSGTSVEVVEEIQYF. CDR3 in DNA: TGTGCCAGCAGCTCCCCTTCCGGGACTAGCGTAGAGGTTGTGGAAGAGATCCAGTACTTC.

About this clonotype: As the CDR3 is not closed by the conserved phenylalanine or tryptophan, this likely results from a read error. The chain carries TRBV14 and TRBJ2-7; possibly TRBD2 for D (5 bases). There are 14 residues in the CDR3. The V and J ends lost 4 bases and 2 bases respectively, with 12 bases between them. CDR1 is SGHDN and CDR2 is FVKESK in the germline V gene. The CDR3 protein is CASSRGGRTYEQYL. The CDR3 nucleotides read TGTGCCAGCAGCCGCGGAGGACGGACCTACGAGCAGTACTTA.

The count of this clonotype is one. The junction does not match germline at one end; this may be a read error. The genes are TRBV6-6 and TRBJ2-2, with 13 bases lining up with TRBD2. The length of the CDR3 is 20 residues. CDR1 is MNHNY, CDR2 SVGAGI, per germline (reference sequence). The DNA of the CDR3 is TGTAGCAGCAGTCCGCTCGTGGGACTAGCGGGGCCAACGAACACCGGGGAGCTGTTTTTC. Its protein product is CSSSPLVGLAGPTNTGELFF.

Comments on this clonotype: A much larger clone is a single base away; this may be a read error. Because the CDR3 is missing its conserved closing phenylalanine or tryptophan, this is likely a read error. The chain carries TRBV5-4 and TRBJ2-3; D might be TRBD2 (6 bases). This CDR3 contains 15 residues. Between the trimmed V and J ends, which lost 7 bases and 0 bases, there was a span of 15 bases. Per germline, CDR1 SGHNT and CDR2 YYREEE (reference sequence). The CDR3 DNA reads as TGTGCCAGCGACTTGGACGGGACTAGCACAGATACGCAGTATTCT. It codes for CASDLDGTSTDTQYS.

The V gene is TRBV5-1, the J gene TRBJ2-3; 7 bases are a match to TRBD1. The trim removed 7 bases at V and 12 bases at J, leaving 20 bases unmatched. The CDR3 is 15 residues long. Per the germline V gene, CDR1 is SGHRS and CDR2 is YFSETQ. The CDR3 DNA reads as TGCGCCAGCCGACCGGGACAGTCAAGCACAGATATACAGTATTTT. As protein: CASRPGQSSTDIQYF.

CDR3 residues: CASSELCQPQHF. The CDR3 nucleotides read TGTGCCAGCAGTGAATTGTGTCAGCCCCAGCATTTT. This rearrangement joins TRBV6-1 to TRBJ1-5, with no clear D. This CDR3 comprises 12 residues. V gave up 2 bases and J gave up 6 bases, with 5 bases separating them. Germline assignment: CDR1 MNHNS and CDR2 SASEGT.

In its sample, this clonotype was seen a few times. DNA for the CDR3: TGTGCCAGCAGCTCAACCTTAAGCGGGGAGCAGTACTTC. Translating gives CASSSTLSGEQYF. The V call is TRBV7-6, the J call TRBJ2-7; TRBD2 is a possible D gene (6 bases). V was shortened by 4 bases and J by 7 bases, with 14 bases between the two germline ends. This CDR3 spans 13 amino acids. Germline V gene sequence: CDR1 SGHVS, CDR2 FNYEAQ.

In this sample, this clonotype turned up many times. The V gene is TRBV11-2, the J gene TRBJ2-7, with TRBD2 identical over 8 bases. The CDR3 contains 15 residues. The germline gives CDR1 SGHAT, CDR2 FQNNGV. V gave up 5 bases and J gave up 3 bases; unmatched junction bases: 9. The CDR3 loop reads CASSQYSGGGYEQYF. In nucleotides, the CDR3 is TGTGCCAGCAGCCAATATTCGGGAGGGGGCTACGAGCAGTACTTC. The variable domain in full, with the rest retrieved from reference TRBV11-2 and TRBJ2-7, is EAGVAQSPRYKIIEKRQSVAFWCNPISGHATLYWYQQILGQGPKLLIQFQNNGVVDDSQLPKDRFSAERLKGVDSTLKIQPAKLEDSAVYLCASSQYSGGGYEQYFGPGTRLTVT.

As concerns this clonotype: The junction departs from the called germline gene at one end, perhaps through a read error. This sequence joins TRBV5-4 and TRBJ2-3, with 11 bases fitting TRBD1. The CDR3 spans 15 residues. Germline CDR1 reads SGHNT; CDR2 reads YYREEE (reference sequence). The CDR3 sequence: CASSLGDRGTDMQYF. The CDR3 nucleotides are TGTGCCAGCAGCCTAGGGGACAGGGGGACAGATATGCAGTATTTT.

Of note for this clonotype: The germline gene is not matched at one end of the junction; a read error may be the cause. CDR3 sequence: CANSQGAWRTYEQYF. As DNA, the CDR3 is TGTGCCAACAGCCAAGGGGCATGGAGAACCTACGAGCAGTACTTC. The rearrangement uses TRBV11-2 and TRBJ2-7; TRBD1 is a possible D gene (5 bases). The CDR3 covers 15 residues. Looked up from germline, CDR1 is SGHAT and CDR2 is FQNNGV.